The sequence of this TCR beta chain was determined in a study of T cells after yellow fever vaccination (dated by TCRdb to between 2019 and 2020). In the study overall: The SMART-Seq v4 Ultra Low Input RNA kit was used to prepare libraries from fractions with low cell numbers. To follow T-cell clones before and after primary and booster YFV17D yellow fever vaccination, bulk TCR alpha and beta repertoires were sequenced over time. Bulk PBMC replicates and cell subsets were isolated from blood drawn at multiple timepoints before and after both primary and secondary immunization. The cohort comprised two healthy male donors, one aged 18 to 29 and one aged 30 to 40 years. The investigation overall reported the following: Computational filtering was required because FACS-sorted repertoires could contain abundant contaminating clonotypes from the bulk population. After the booster, most clones that had expanded after primary vaccination were detected again (almost 97% of CD4 and around 88% of CD8), suggesting broad maintenance of memory. Because only a couple of donors were included in the study, the extent to which the findings can be generalized is limited. The secondary T-cell response was weaker than the primary response but faster, peaking on day 5 instead of day 15. A small fraction of clonotypes showed up in both the CD4 and CD8 compartments, probably as a result of convergent recombination.

The sequencer was an Illumina NovaSeq 6000. Synthesis of TCR cDNA relied on 5'RACE template switching, a step that introduced a universal primer site along with unique molecular identifiers. Priming for cDNA synthesis came from both the TCR alpha and TCR beta constant segments. Two PCR steps were used to amplify libraries, with sample barcodes and sequencing adapters being added in the second step. Sequencing of libraries was performed on Illumina HiSeq 2500 (2x100 bp) or NovaSeq (2x150 bp). Under the source paper's analysis protocol: Reads were demultiplexed and collapsed into UMI consensus sequences with MIGEC, and V(D)J alignment was performed with MiXCR. Clonotypes responding to the vaccine were identified with edgeR on replicate PBMC samples, with the criteria of FDR below 0.01 and a log2 fold change above 5 up to day 15. Bulk clonotypes were assigned CD4 or CD8 identity according to which sequenced CD4 or CD8 repertoire held them at higher abundance. TCRdb ran its own pipeline on the public reads, namely fastp trimming at Q25 and MiXCR clone calling, and kept in-frame beta chains. Each entry merges the rows of one CDR3 protein and shows their most common DNA and genes. TCRdb's processing, not the authors', yielded these V and J calls. Across this sample there are 100,000 to 150,000 distinct CDR3 sequences, with more than 7.5% seen only once. Approximately 39% of the sample comes from the top ten.

This clonotype has only a few counts. The antigen it recognizes is unknown. Base qualities are missing; no much larger clone stands one base away. V loses 0 bases, J loses 5 bases, and the germline ends lie 10 bases apart. The cysteine opens and the phenylalanine closes a CDR3 of 14 amino acids. Of all the DNA, just the CDR3 is kept, 42 bases in frame from base 1. For CDR1 and CDR2, the germline V gene (reference sequence) lists MNHNY and SVGAGI. The sample's treatment or condition label, decoded: live attenuated yellow fever vaccine strain. PBMCs were isolated from peripheral blood using a standard Ficoll-Paque protocol. Dynabeads CD4 and CD8 positive selection kits were used to isolate CD4 and CD8 T-cell fractions. RNA was extracted with TriZol from bulk PBMCs, CD4 and CD8 fractions, and dextramer-positive and dextramer-negative fractions.

The sequencing used CD8+ T cells sorted from PBMCs, collected on the day of the yellow fever booster vaccination. This receptor was taken from a young man who received the YFV17D yellow fever vaccine. The chain joins TRBV6-6 to TRBJ2-5; a weak D assignment points to TRBD2 (5 bases agree). This receptor carries the CDR3 CASSYSPGGETQYF. The DNA sequence is as follows: TGTGCCAGCAGTTACTCCCCAGGCGGGGAGACCCAGTACTTC.